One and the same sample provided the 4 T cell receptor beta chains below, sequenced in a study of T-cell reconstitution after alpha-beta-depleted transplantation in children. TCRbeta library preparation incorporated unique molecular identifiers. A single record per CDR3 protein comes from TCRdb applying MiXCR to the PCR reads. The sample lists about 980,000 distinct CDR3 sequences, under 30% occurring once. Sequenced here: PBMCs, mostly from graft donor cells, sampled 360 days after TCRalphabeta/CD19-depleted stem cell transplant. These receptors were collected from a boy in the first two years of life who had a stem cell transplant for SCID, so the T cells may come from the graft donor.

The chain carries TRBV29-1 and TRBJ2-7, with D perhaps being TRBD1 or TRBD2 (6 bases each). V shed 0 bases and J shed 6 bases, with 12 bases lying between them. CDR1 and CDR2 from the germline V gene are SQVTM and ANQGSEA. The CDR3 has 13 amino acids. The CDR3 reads CSVEDQGRLEQYF. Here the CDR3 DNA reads TGCAGCGTTGAAGATCAGGGGAGGCTCGAGCAGTACTTC.

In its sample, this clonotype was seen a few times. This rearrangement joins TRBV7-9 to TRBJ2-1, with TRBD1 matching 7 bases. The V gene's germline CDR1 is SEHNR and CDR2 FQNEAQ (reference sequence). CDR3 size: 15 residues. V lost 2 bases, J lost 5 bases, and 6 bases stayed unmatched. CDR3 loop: CASSLPTGHHNEQFF. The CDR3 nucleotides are TGTGCCAGCAGCTTACCGACAGGGCACCACAATGAGCAGTTCTTC.

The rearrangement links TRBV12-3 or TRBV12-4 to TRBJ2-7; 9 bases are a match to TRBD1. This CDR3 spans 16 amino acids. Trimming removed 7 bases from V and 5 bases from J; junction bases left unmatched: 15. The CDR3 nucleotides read TGTGCCAGCACCCGGTTACCGGGACAGGGAGGAGACGAGCAGTACTTC. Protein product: CASTRLPGQGGDEQYF.

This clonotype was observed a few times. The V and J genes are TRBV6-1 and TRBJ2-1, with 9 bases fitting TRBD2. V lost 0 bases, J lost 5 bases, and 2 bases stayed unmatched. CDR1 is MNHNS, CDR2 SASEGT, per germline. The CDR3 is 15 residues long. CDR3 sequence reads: CASSEAAGGHNEQFF. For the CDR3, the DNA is TGTGCCAGCAGTGAAGCCGCGGGGGGGCACAATGAGCAGTTCTTC.